The clone carrying this TCR beta chain was detected a few times. Antigen: not known. The table came from immunoSEQ multiplex PCR; TCRdb's copy has only in-frame clones and leaves some out. This sample carries 75,000 to 95,000 clones, about 91% of them seen once, and the ten largest clones take approximately 6.6%. This sample was taken from a study of T cell responses to AZD1222 COVID-19 vaccine. General study points: Spike-specific TCR breadth and depth rose after two AZD1222 doses. Baseline seropositivity characterized only a handful of AZD1222 recipients. Donors in the cohort were predominantly white British and more often female, and clonal diversity was possibly underestimated.

Germline V gives CDR1 ENHRY, CDR2 SYGVKD. Between the trimmed V and J ends, which lost 3 bases and 5 bases, there was a span of 5 bases. This CDR3 region has 11 residues. The TCR was taken from an adult in good health. The sample was peripheral blood, taken on day 0 of MenACWY control vaccination. The genes are TRBV10-3 and TRBJ2-7; D is unresolved. The CDR3 region is CAISERDEQYF. CDR3 in DNA: TGTGCCATCAGTGAAAGGGACGAGCAGTACTTC.